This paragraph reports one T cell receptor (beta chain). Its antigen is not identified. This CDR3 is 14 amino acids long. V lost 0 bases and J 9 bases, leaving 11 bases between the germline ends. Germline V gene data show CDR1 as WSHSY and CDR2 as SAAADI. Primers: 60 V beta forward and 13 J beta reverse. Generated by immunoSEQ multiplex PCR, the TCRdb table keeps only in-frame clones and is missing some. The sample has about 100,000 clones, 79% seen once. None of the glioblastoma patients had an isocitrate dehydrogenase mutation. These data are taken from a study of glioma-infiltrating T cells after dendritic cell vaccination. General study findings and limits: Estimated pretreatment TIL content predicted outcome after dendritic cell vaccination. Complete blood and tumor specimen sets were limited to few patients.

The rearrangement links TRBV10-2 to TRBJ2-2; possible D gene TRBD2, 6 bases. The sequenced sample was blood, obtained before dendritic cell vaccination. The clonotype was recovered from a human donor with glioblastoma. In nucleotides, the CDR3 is TGCGCCAGCAGTGAGTCAGGAGGGGACCGGGAGCTGTTTTTT. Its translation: CASSESGGDRELFF.